These 4 T cell receptor beta chains came from one sample sequenced in a study of monozygotic twins with inflammatory bowel disease. TCRdb processed the 5' RACE reads again and assigns one entry to each CDR3 protein, with no DNA. Its table records 150,000 to 200,000 distinct CDR3 sequences. Specimen: blood. The source is a human donor with ulcerative colitis or Crohn's disease, or a healthy co-twin of an affected twin (not recorded which).

This CDR3 reads CASSLTPRDSGNTIYF. This chain connects TRBV5-5 to TRBJ1-3. Germline lookup yields CDR1 SGHKS and CDR2 YYEKEE (reference sequence). The CDR3 covers 16 residues.

V gene TRBV10-3 combines with J gene TRBJ2-7; absent DNA, TCRdb's TRBD1 call cannot be checked. There are 16 residues in the CDR3. CDR1 ENHRY and CDR2 SYGVKD come from the germline V gene. The CDR3 here is CAISEWGQGSPYEQYF.

The genes are TRBV12-3 or TRBV12-4 and TRBJ1-5; the TRBD1 assignment by TCRdb is unverifiable without DNA. The CDR3 consists of 13 residues. The CDR3 spells CASRIEGGQPQHF.

J is TRBJ2-2 and V is TRBV24-1; the D gene TCRdb calls, TRBD1, cannot be checked with no DNA. The CDR3 loop spans 15 amino acids. CDR1 is KGHDR and CDR2 is SFDVKD in the germline V gene. The CDR3 here is CATSDPLATTGELFF.